These 12 T cell receptor beta chains were all obtained from the same sample, sequenced in a study of T cells after yellow fever vaccination. Each CDR3 protein is one row after TCRdb ran MiXCR on the 5' RACE reads. The sample lists just under 600,000 distinct CDR3 sequences, roughly 14% occurring once. The source material was PBMCs, sampled on the day of the yellow fever booster vaccination. The receptors stem from a man aged 25 to 45 who received the YFV17D yellow fever vaccine.

The genes are TRBV7-2 and TRBJ2-3; 14 bases map to TRBD2. Losses at the gene ends were 5 bases for V and 4 bases for J; bases not matched to a gene: 5. Per the germline V gene, CDR1 is SGHTA and CDR2 is FQGNSA. This CDR3 has 16 residues. CDR3 nucleotide sequence: TGTGCCAGCAGCCAGGGACTAGCGGGAGTGGCAGATACGCAGTATTTT. Protein: CASSQGLAGVADTQYF.

The CDR3 nucleotides are TGCAGCGTTGAGTCACGGCGAGCGGGAGGCTCCTACAATGAGCAGTTCTTC. Residues: CSVESRRAGGSYNEQFF. The J gene is TRBJ2-1, the V gene TRBV29-1; 9 nucleotides match TRBD2. The V gene's germline CDR1 is SQVTM and CDR2 ANQGSEA. The V segment lost 3 bases and the J segment 0 bases; nucleotides outside the gene matches: 9. The CDR3 totals 17 residues.

The CDR3 nucleotides are TGTGCCAGCAGCCTCGGGACAGCGAACTACGAGCAGTACTTC. Encoded protein: CASSLGTANYEQYF. V and J are TRBV7-2 and TRBJ2-7; 7 bases fit TRBD1. V lost 5 bases and J lost 3; bases outside the gene matches: 7. The CDR3 is 14 residues long. The germline gives CDR1 SGHTA, CDR2 FQGNSA.

This clonotype was seen only a few times. The CDR3 loop reads CSASTLAFLTDTQYF. DNA for the CDR3: TGCAGTGCTTCCACACTAGCGTTTTTGACAGATACGCAGTATTTT. The chain employs TRBV20-1 and TRBJ2-3; 7 bases are shared with TRBD2. The CDR3 has 15 amino acids. Germline lookup yields CDR1 DFQATT and CDR2 SNEGSKA (reference sequence). V shed 5 bases, J shed 3 bases, and the junction held 11 bases outside the gene matches.

The chain combines TRBV5-1 with TRBJ1-4, with D possibly being TRBD1 (5 bases). V was clipped by 2 bases and J by 7 bases, with 12 bases between them. The CDR3 is 14 amino acids. Germline values: CDR1 SGHRS, CDR2 YFSETQ. CDR3 sequence reads: CASSLLGPFEKLFF. The CDR3 DNA sequence: TGCGCCAGCAGCTTACTGGGACCCTTTGAAAAACTGTTTTTT.

The chain recombines TRBV12-3 or TRBV12-4 with TRBJ2-1; a weak D match, TRBD2 (5 bases). This CDR3 comprises 14 residues. The V end was cut by 3 bases, the J end by 6 bases, with 12 bases between. In DNA, the CDR3 is TGTGCCAGCAGTTTCGGGGTGCTCGGCAATGAGCAGTTCTTC. It translates to CASSFGVLGNEQFF.

V and J are TRBV7-2 and TRBJ1-1; the D is unclear. This CDR3 has 15 residues. The V and J ends lost 1 base and 5 bases respectively, with 14 bases between them. The germline CDR1 and CDR2 sequences are SGHTA and FQGNSA. CDR3 sequence reads: CASSLGPSDETEAFF. The CDR3 bases are TGTGCCAGCAGCTTAGGACCGTCGGACGAGACTGAAGCTTTCTTT.

A few counts support this clonotype. The chain employs TRBV5-1 and TRBJ1-5; D call uncertain. CDR1 is SGHRS and CDR2 is YFSETQ in the germline V gene. This CDR3 spans 15 amino acids. V was shortened by 2 bases and J by 0 bases, with 9 bases between the two germline ends. CDR3 loop: CASSFGDLSNQPQHF. In DNA form, the CDR3 reads TGCGCCAGCAGCTTTGGTGATCTTAGCAATCAGCCCCAGCATTTT.

This chain links TRBV7-8 with TRBJ2-3; TRBD1 agrees at 8 bases. The CDR3 has 15 residues. CDR1 and CDR2 (germline): SGHVS, FQNEAQ. The ends lost 3 bases at V and 4 bases at J; junction bases unmatched: 6. The CDR3 coding sequence is TGTGCCAGCAGCTTTAACAGGGGGTTGGCAGATACGCAGTATTTT. This codes for CASSFNRGLADTQYF.

The V gene is TRBV10-3, the J gene TRBJ2-1, with D perhaps TRBD2 (5 bases). The CDR3 sequence is 13 residues long. V gave up 7 bases and J gave up 6 bases, with 13 bases separating them. Germline assignment: CDR1 ENHRY and CDR2 SYGVKD. The CDR3 DNA sequence: TGTGCCATCAAAGGAGGCGGAGGCAATGAGCAGTTCTTC. Protein: CAIKGGGGNEQFF.

The rearrangement uses TRBV5-1 and TRBJ2-1, with 8 bases that match TRBD1. V gave up 6 bases and J gave up 4 bases; unmatched junction bases: 6. The CDR3 is 14 amino acids. CDR1 and CDR2 (germline): SGHRS, YFSETQ. The CDR3 here is CASKRTGGYNEQFF. In nucleotides, the CDR3 is TGCGCCAGCAAAAGAACAGGGGGGTACAATGAGCAGTTCTTC.

This clonotype was counted only a few times. The CDR3 sequence is CASSLGQMKYEQYF. CDR3 sequence (DNA): TGTGCCAGCAGTTTAGGACAGATGAAGTACGAGCAGTACTTC. The V call is TRBV12-3 or TRBV12-4, the J call TRBJ2-7; D possibly corresponds to TRBD1 (5 bases). CDR3 length equals 14 residues. V was shortened by 1 base and J by 4 bases, with 11 bases between the two germline ends.